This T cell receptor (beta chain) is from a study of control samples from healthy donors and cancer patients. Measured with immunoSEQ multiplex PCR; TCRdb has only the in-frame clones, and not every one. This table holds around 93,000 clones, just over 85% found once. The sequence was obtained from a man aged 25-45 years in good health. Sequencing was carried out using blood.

The chain's CDR3 is CASSQGPRDEQYF. The CDR3 region has the DNA TGTGCCAGCAGCCAGGGCCCCCGGGACGAGCAGTACTTC. The rearrangement uses TRBV7-3 and TRBJ2-7, with a tentative D call TRBD1 (5 bases). Per the germline V gene, CDR1 is SGHTA and CDR2 is FQGTGA. Trimming cost V 5 bases and J 5 bases, with 13 bases left between them. The CDR3 loop spans 13 amino acids.